Below are 31 T cell receptor beta chains sequenced from a single sample in a study of blood T cell repertoires in COVID-19. The method was immunoSEQ multiplex PCR; TCRdb's version includes in-frame clones alone and lacks a portion of them. The data contain some 99,000 clones, about 82% of them singletons. Sequencing was carried out using peripheral blood. These receptors were taken from a woman aged 55-75 years in a cohort sampled during active or convalescent COVID-19.

The V and J genes are TRBV11-1 and TRBJ1-2; the D gene is possibly TRBD1 (5 bases). Germline assignment: CDR1 SGHAT and CDR2 FQDESV (reference sequence). The CDR3 sequence is 14 residues long. V lost 7 bases to trimming and J lost 8 bases, with 20 bases between them. In DNA form, the CDR3 reads TGTGCCAGCACCGAAAGGGCCGACAGCGGGGGCTACACCTTC. Amino acids: CASTERADSGGYTF.

V gene TRBV7-8 combines with J gene TRBJ2-7; no definite D call. The germline V gene encodes CDR1 SGHVS and CDR2 FQNEAQ. V lost 8 bases to trimming and J lost 4 bases, with 15 bases between them. This CDR3 is built from 13 residues. Written as DNA, the CDR3 is TGTGCCAGCTCCCAGTTAACCCCATACGAGCAGTACTTC. As protein: CASSQLTPYEQYF. Drawing the rest from reference TRBV7-8 and TRBJ2-7, the complete variable domain is GAGVSQSPRYKVAKRGQDVALRCDPISGHVSLFWYQQALGQGPEFLTYFQNEAQLDKSGLPSDRFFAERPEGSVSTLKIQRTQQEDSAVYLCASSQLTPYEQYFGPGTRLTVT.

This clone was counted between two and nine times. CDR3 sequence: CASSARGGRSTEAFF. In DNA form, the CDR3 reads TGCGCCAGCAGCGCCCGAGGGGGTAGGAGCACTGAAGCTTTCTTT. The chain is built from TRBV4-1 and TRBJ1-1; D is possibly TRBD1 (6 bases). Germline assignment: CDR1 MGHRA and CDR2 YSYEKL. V shed 5 bases and J shed 4 bases, with 17 bases lying between them. The CDR3 covers 15 residues.

This clone was seen more than once but under ten times. CDR3 bases: TGTGCCAGCTCGTCAGTTAACTATGGCTACACCTTC. This sequence encodes CASSSVNYGYTF. The chain recombines TRBV18 with TRBJ1-2; D ambiguous. The V and J ends lost 6 bases and 1 base respectively, with 6 bases between them. CDR3 length: 12 amino acids. CDR1 is KGHSH, CDR2 LQKENI, per germline.

This sequence joins TRBV28 and TRBJ2-7; the match to TRBD2 covers 8 bases. Germline lookup yields CDR1 MDHEN and CDR2 SYDVKM. The CDR3 extends over 15 amino acids. The ends lost 6 bases at V and 1 base at J; junction bases unmatched: 8. This CDR3 reads CASSLGGRQSYEQYF. For the CDR3, the DNA is TGTGCCAGCAGCCTTGGCGGGAGGCAGTCCTACGAGCAGTACTTC.

This clone was detected once. This chain joins TRBV4-1 and TRBJ2-3; 7 bases fit TRBD1. The CDR3 is made up of 15 amino acids. V gave up 4 bases and J gave up 3 bases; unmatched junction bases: 7. Germline values: CDR1 MGHRA, CDR2 YSYEKL. For the CDR3, the DNA is TGCGCCAGCAGCCTCCGGGACAGAGTAACAGATACGCAGTATTTT. Translation: CASSLRDRVTDTQYF.

CDR3: CASSRLETTSGTDTQYF. DNA for the CDR3: TGTGCCAGCAGCCGCCTGGAGACTACCTCTGGCACAGATACGCAGTATTTT. The V gene is TRBV4-2, the J gene TRBJ2-3; tentatively, D is TRBD2 (5 bases). This CDR3 comprises 17 residues. In germline, CDR1 is LGHNA, CDR2 YNFKEQ. V shed 4 bases and J shed 1 base, with 18 bases lying between them.

V usage is TRBV3-1 (or the pseudogene TRBV3-2) and J usage is TRBJ2-7; 8 bases match TRBD2. Trimming at V came to 3 bases and at J to 6 bases, leaving 10 bases not matched to a gene. The CDR3 is 15 amino acids. From germline, CDR1 is LGHDT and CDR2 YNNKEL (reference sequence). CDR3 region: CASSQGKLAGSEQYF. The CDR3 coding sequence is TGTGCCAGCAGCCAGGGGAAGTTAGCGGGATCCGAGCAGTACTTC.

The rearrangement joins TRBV13 to TRBJ1-1; 8 positions agree with TRBD1. Trimming removed 4 bases from V and 2 bases from J; junction bases left unmatched: 6. The CDR3 has 15 residues. The germline CDR1 and CDR2 sequences are PRHDT and FYEKMQ (reference sequence). In nucleotides, the CDR3 is TGTGCCAGCAGCTCAAGGACAGGGATTAACACTGAAGCTTTCTTT. Translated: CASSSRTGINTEAFF.

The V and J genes are TRBV4-1 and TRBJ2-7, with TRBD2 matching 7 bases. Germline lookup yields CDR1 MGHRA and CDR2 YSYEKL. CDR3 length: 12 amino acids. Trimming cost V 3 bases and J 4 bases; bases outside gene matches: 0. The CDR3 sequence is CASSQGGYEQYF. DNA for the CDR3: TGCGCCAGCAGCCAGGGAGGGTACGAGCAGTACTTC.

The J gene is TRBJ2-1, the V gene TRBV10-1, with TRBD2 as a possible D gene (6 bases). The V and J ends lost 1 base and 6 bases respectively, with 16 bases between them. Germline assignment: CDR1 WNHNN and CDR2 SYGVQD (reference sequence). This CDR3 comprises 16 residues. The CDR3 DNA sequence: TGCGCCAGCAGTGAGTTCGCTTTGGGGGACTCCAATGAGCAGTTCTTC. It specifies CASSEFALGDSNEQFF.

The V gene is TRBV7-9, the J gene TRBJ1-2; 8 nucleotides match TRBD1. This CDR3 contains 14 residues. V was pared by 2 bases and J by 4 bases, with 3 bases of the junction left unmatched. CDR1 SEHNR and CDR2 FQNEAQ come from the germline V gene (reference sequence). This CDR3 reads CASSLPTGAYGYTF. DNA of the CDR3: TGTGCCAGCAGCTTACCGACAGGGGCCTATGGCTACACCTTC.

The V call is TRBV14, the J call TRBJ1-6; perhaps TRBD1 as D (5 bases). This CDR3 contains 14 residues. V was clipped by 4 bases and J by 10 bases, with 14 bases between them. Germline V lookup: CDR1 SGHDN, CDR2 FVKESK. This CDR3 is CASSRGGHGSPLHF. DNA for the CDR3: TGTGCCAGCAGCCGGGGCGGTCACGGGTCACCCCTCCACTTT.

This rearrangement joins TRBV7-9 to TRBJ2-3, with a possible D match to TRBD1 (7 bases). The CDR3 contains 14 residues. CDR1 and CDR2 from the germline V gene are SEHNR and FQNEAQ (reference sequence). V lost 4 bases and J 4 bases, leaving 12 bases between the germline ends. As DNA, the CDR3 is TGTGCCAGCAGCTCGCAGGGGGGCGCAGATACGCAGTATTTT. Amino acids: CASSSQGGADTQYF.

The chain uses TRBV21-1 and TRBJ1-4; TRBD1, the D gene given by the table, was not confirmed from the DNA. TRBV21-1 is listed as a pseudogene. The length of the CDR3 is 15 residues. CDR3 DNA sequence: TGTGCCAGCAGCCCGGAACAGGGGGTTTATGAAAAACTGTTTTTT. Translating gives CASSPEQGVYEKLFF.

The chain carries TRBV30 and TRBJ2-3, with 8 positions matching TRBD1. Germline V lookup: CDR1 GTSNPN, CDR2 SVGIG (reference sequence). V gave up 0 bases and J gave up 2 bases; unmatched junction bases: 7. The CDR3 runs to 16 residues. The CDR3 protein is CAWSVLGQGFTDTQYF. Here the CDR3 DNA reads TGTGCCTGGAGTGTACTCGGACAGGGATTCACAGATACGCAGTATTTT.

V is TRBV23-1 and J is TRBJ1-2, with TRBD1 matching 8 bases. TRBV23-1 is an ORF, with its function uncertain. V trimming: 2 bases; J trimming: 7 bases; junction bases outside the gene matches: 15. The CDR3 spans 17 residues. CDR3 loop: CASSQPGQERWRGGYTF. DNA for the CDR3: TGCGCCAGCAGTCAACCGGGACAGGAAAGGTGGCGAGGTGGCTACACCTTC.

The V and J genes are TRBV13 and TRBJ2-7; 12 nucleotides agree with TRBD2. Germline trimming cut 6 bases from V and 7 bases from J; bases unmatched to any gene: 7. The CDR3 is made up of 14 amino acids. Germline V CDR1 and CDR2: PRHDT, FYEKMQ (reference sequence). The CDR3 protein is CASSRLAGAGEQYF. The CDR3 DNA follows: TGTGCCAGCAGTCGACTAGCGGGAGCTGGAGAGCAGTACTTC.

V is TRBV30 and J is TRBJ1-5; 9 bases fit TRBD1. J gave up 5 bases and V 5 bases, and 1 base lay outside the gene matches. CDR1 is GTSNPN and CDR2 is SVGIG in the germline V gene (reference sequence). This CDR3 has 12 residues. The CDR3 bases are TGTGCCTGGGGGACAGGGCATCAGCCCCAGCATTTT. It specifies CAWGTGHQPQHF.

This sequence joins TRBV27 and TRBJ1-5, with D maybe TRBD1 (5 bases). Germline CDR1 is MNHEY and CDR2 is SMNVEV (reference sequence). This CDR3 region has 18 residues. The V and J ends lost 5 bases and 2 bases respectively, with 22 bases between them. CDR3 nucleotides: TGTGCCAGCAGTCCTGGGGCCACGGGCGGGACTGGCAATCAGCCCCAGCATTTT. Amino acids: CASSPGATGGTGNQPQHF.

The chain couples TRBV2 to TRBJ2-5, with a possible D match to TRBD1 (6 bases). This CDR3 spans 14 amino acids. V was clipped by 6 bases and J by 5 bases, with 16 bases between them. Germline V gene lookup returns CDR1 SNHLY and CDR2 FYNNEI. CDR3 nucleotides: TGTGCCAGCAGGAGACAGGCAGGTCGGGAGACCCAGTACTTC. This encodes CASRRQAGRETQYF.

This clone has more than one count but fewer than ten. The rearrangement uses TRBV28 and TRBJ2-1, with 7 bases that match TRBD1. V gave up 6 bases and J gave up 9 bases; unmatched junction bases: 17. The CDR3 loop spans 16 amino acids. The V gene's germline CDR1 is MDHEN and CDR2 SYDVKM. The CDR3 bases are TGTGCCAGCAGCTCCCGAAGGGGGCAAGTTCGGGGTGAGCAGTTCTTC. Protein sequence: CASSSRRGQVRGEQFF.

V and J are TRBV28 and TRBJ1-3; D is unclear. Germline lookup yields CDR1 MDHEN and CDR2 SYDVKM. V lost 3 bases to trimming and J lost 0 bases, with 12 bases between them. CDR3 size: 16 residues. CDR3 in DNA: TGTGCCAGCAGTTTTCCTGCCGGGAGCTCTGGAAACACCATATATTTT. This encodes CASSFPAGSSGNTIYF.

The chain links TRBV6-6 to TRBJ1-6; no reliable D call. The CDR3 is 15 residues long. The germline gives CDR1 MNHNY, CDR2 SVGAGI (reference sequence). Trimming took off 6 bases at V and 3 bases at J, with 12 bases between the two ends. Written as DNA, the CDR3 is TGTGCCAGCAGCCGCGCCGACTTCTATAATTCACCCCTCCACTTT. It encodes CASSRADFYNSPLHF.

The chain links TRBV19 to TRBJ2-1; TRBD2 matches at 9 bases. V was pared by 6 bases and J by 4 bases, with 7 bases of the junction left unmatched. Germline loops: CDR1 LNHDA, CDR2 SQIVND (reference sequence). The CDR3 consists of 15 residues. The CDR3 DNA reads TGTGCCAGTAGGTGGTCTAGCGGGACGTACAATGAGCAGTTCTTC. This translates into CASRWSSGTYNEQFF. Variable domain in full (rest from reference TRBV19 and TRBJ2-1): DGGITQSPKYLFRKEGQNVTLSCEQNLNHDAMYWYRQDPGQGLRLIYYSQIVNDFQKGDIAEGYSVSREKKESFPLTVTSAQKNPTAFYLCASRWSSGTYNEQFFGPGTRLTVL.

This clone was seen just once. The gene calls are TRBV19 and TRBJ2-1; TRBD2 matches at 7 bases. The CDR3 has 14 amino acids. Germline V gene sequence: CDR1 LNHDA, CDR2 SQIVND (reference sequence). Trimming removed 7 bases from V and 7 bases from J; junction bases left unmatched: 10. The CDR3, as DNA: TGTGCCAGTAAGGAAGCGGGACTGGTTAATGAGCAGTTCTTC. It codes for CASKEAGLVNEQFF. Supplemented by reference TRBV19 and TRBJ2-1, the full variable domain reads DGGITQSPKYLFRKEGQNVTLSCEQNLNHDAMYWYRQDPGQGLRLIYYSQIVNDFQKGDIAEGYSVSREKKESFPLTVTSAQKNPTAFYLCASKEAGLVNEQFFGPGTRLTVL.

The V and J genes are TRBV4-2 and TRBJ2-3; 8 bases line up with TRBD2. Germline assignment: CDR1 LGHNA and CDR2 YNFKEQ. The CDR3 has 16 amino acids. The junction had 9 bases not matched to a gene; V was cut back by 4 bases and J by 3 bases. CDR3 loop: CASSPRLASRTDTQYF. The CDR3, as DNA: TGTGCCAGCAGCCCCCGACTAGCGAGTCGAACAGATACGCAGTATTTT.

The V gene is TRBV10-3, the J gene TRBJ2-5, with TRBD2 identical over 13 bases. After removal of 5 bases from V and 1 base from J, the junction contained 1 base not matched to a gene. The CDR3 contains 15 residues. Germline V CDR1 and CDR2: ENHRY, SYGVKD. The CDR3 sequence: CAISRTSGSQETQYF. The CDR3 region has the DNA TGTGCCATCAGTCGGACTAGCGGGAGCCAAGAGACCCAGTACTTC.

The rearrangement links TRBV15 to TRBJ2-5; 8 nucleotides match TRBD2. The V and J ends lost 2 bases and 1 base, in that order; junction bases with no gene match: 3. The V gene's germline CDR1 is LNHNV and CDR2 YYDKDF (reference sequence). This CDR3 has 15 residues. CDR3 bases: TGTGCCACCAGCAGACGCGGGGGGCGCCAAGAGACCCAGTACTTC. It specifies CATSRRGGRQETQYF.

The chain uses TRBV28 and TRBJ2-1; a possible D gene is TRBD2 (5 bases). The CDR3 is 12 amino acids. V lost 9 bases and J lost 7, with 13 bases in between. The germline V gene has CDR1 MDHEN and CDR2 SYDVKM. The CDR3 DNA sequence: TGTGCCAGTAGTACGACGGGAAATGAGCAGTTCTTC. Its translation: CASSTTGNEQFF.

The chain recombines TRBV5-1 with TRBJ1-2; 9 bases agree with TRBD1. J was trimmed by 6 bases and V by 3 bases; bases with no gene match: 6. This CDR3 is built from 14 residues. Germline V gives CDR1 SGHRS, CDR2 YFSETQ. CDR3 in DNA: TGCGCCAGCAGCTGGACAGGGGCGAGGGATGGCTACACCTTC. The encoded protein is CASSWTGARDGYTF.